The clone carrying this T cell receptor beta chain showed up many times. Its antigen is as yet unknown. This entry comes from a study of CD8 T cells in ankylosing spondylitis. It was by quantitative 5'-RACE with molecular barcodes that TCR beta libraries were made. In TCRdb, the 5' RACE reads were re-called with MiXCR into one record per CDR3 protein. The sample yields about 390,000 distinct CDR3 sequences, approximately 20% seen once. The CDR3 is 14 amino acids. Looked up from germline, CDR1 is SGHRS and CDR2 is YFSETQ. V lost 0 bases, J lost 3 bases, and 8 bases lay in between. Findings and limits, study-wide: Matched ankylosing spondylitis synovial fluid reportedly contained a significantly enriched population of disease-linked clones. A TCR beta motif of seven or eight highly homologous variants appeared characteristic of ankylosing spondylitis blood.

The specimen was blood, either unsorted or a sorted T cell fraction (not recorded which). This sequence was found in a male donor with ankylosing spondylitis. The chain links TRBV5-1 to TRBJ2-3, with D maybe TRBD1 (6 bases). The CDR3: CASSLGQVTDTQYF. CDR3 nucleotides: TGCGCCAGCAGCTTGGGACAGGTTACAGATACGCAGTATTTT.